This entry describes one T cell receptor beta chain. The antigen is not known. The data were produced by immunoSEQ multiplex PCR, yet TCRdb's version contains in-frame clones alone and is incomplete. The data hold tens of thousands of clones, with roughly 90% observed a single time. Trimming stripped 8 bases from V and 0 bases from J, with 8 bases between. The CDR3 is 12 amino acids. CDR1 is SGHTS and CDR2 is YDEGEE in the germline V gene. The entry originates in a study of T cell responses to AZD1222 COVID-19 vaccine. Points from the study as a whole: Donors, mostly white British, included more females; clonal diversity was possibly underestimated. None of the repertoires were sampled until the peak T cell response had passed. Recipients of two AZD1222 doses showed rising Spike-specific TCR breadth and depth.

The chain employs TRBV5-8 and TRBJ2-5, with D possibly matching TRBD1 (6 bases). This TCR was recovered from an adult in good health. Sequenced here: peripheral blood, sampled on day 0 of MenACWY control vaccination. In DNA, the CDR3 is TGTGCCAGTAACAGGGACCAAGAGACCCAGTACTTC. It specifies CASNRDQETQYF.